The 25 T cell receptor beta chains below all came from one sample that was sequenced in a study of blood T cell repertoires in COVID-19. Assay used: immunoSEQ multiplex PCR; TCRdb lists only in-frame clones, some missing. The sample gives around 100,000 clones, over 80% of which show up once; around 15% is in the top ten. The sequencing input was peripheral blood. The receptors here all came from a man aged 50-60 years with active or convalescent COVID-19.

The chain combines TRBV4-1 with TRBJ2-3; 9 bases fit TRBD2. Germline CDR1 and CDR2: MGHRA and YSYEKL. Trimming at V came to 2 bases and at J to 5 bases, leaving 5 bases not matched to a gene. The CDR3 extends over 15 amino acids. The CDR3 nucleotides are TGCGCCAGCAGCCAAATAGCGGGAGAGGAAGATACGCAGTATTTT. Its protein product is CASSQIAGEEDTQYF.

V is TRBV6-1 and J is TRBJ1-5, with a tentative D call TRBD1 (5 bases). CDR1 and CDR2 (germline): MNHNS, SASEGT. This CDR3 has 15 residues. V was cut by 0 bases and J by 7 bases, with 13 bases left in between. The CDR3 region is CASSEAAAGYQPQHF. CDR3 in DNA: TGTGCCAGCAGTGAAGCGGCGGCAGGGTACCAGCCCCAGCATTTT.

In nucleotides, the CDR3 is TGTGCCAGCAGCGAAAGCGGCACAGATACGCAGTATTTT. Amino acids: CASSESGTDTQYF. The rearrangement uses TRBV7-9 and TRBJ2-3; D not certain. The V end lost 5 bases, the J end lost 1 base, and 7 bases lay between the germline ends. Germline lookup yields CDR1 SEHNR and CDR2 FQNEAQ (reference sequence). This CDR3 comprises 13 residues.

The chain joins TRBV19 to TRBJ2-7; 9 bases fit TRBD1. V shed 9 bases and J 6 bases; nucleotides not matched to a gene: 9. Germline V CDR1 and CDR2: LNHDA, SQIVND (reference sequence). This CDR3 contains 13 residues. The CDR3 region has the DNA TGTGCCAGCTCAATGTACAGGGGGCTCGAGCAGTACTTC. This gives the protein CASSMYRGLEQYF.

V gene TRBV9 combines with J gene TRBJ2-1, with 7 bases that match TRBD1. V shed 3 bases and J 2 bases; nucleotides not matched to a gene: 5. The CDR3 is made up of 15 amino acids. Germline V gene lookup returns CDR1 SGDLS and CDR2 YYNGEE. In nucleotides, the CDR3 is TGTGCCAGCAGCGCCCGTACAGGGGCCTACAATGAGCAGTTCTTC. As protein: CASSARTGAYNEQFF.

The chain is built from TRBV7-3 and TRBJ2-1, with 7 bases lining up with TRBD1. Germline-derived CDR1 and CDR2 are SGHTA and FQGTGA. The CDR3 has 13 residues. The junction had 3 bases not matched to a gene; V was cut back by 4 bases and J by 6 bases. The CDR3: CASSSQGLNEQFF. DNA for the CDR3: TGTGCCAGCAGCTCACAGGGGCTCAATGAGCAGTTCTTC.

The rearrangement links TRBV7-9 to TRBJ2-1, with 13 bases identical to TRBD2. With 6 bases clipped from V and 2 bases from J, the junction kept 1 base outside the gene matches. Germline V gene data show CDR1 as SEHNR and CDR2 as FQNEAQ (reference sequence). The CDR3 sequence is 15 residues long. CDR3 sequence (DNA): TGTGCCAGCAGGGGACTAGCGGGAACCTACAATGAGCAGTTCTTC. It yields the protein CASRGLAGTYNEQFF.

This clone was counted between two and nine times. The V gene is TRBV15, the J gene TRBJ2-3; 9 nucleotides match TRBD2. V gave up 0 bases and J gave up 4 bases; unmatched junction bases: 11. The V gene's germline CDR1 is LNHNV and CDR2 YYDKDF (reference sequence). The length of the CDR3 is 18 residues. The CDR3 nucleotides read TGTGCCACCAGCAGAGATCGGGGGACTAGCTTTGGGTCAGATACGCAGTATTTT. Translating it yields CATSRDRGTSFGSDTQYF.

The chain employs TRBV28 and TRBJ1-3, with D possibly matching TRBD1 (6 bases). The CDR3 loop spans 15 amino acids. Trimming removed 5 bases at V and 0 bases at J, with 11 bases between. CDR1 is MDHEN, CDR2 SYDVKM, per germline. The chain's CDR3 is CASSGQLISGNTIYF. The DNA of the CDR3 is TGTGCCAGCAGTGGACAGTTGATCTCTGGAAACACCATATATTTT.

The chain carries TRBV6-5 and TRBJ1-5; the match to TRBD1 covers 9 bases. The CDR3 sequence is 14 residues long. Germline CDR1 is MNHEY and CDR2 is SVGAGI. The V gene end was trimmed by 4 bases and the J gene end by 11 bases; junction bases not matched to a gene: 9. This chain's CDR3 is CASSSGQGGWAQHF. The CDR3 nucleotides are TGTGCCAGCAGTTCGGGACAGGGAGGTTGGGCCCAGCATTTT.

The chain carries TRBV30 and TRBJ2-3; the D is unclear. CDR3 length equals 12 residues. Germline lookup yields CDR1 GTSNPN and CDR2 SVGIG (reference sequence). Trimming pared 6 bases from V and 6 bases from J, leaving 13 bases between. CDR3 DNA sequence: TGTGCCTGCGGTGCTCAAATGGATACGCAGTATTTT. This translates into CACGAQMDTQYF.

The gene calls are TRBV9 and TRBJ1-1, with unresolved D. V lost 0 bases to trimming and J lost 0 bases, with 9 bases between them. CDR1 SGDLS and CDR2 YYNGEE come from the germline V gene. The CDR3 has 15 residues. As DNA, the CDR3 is TGTGCCAGCAGCGTAGCTAACGCCATGAACACTGAAGCTTTCTTT. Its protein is CASSVANAMNTEAFF. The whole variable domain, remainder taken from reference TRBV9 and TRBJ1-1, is DSGVTQTPKHLITATGQRVTLRCSPRSGDLSVYWYQQSLDQGLQFLIQYYNGEERAKGNILERFSAQQFPDLHSELNLSSLELGDSALYFCASSVANAMNTEAFFGQGTRLTVV.

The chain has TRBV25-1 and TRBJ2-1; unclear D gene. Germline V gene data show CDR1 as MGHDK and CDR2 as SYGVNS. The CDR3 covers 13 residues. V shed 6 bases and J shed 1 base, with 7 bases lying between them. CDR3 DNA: TGTGCCAGCAGGGCAGTTTCCTACAATGAGCAGTTCTTC. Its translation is CASRAVSYNEQFF.

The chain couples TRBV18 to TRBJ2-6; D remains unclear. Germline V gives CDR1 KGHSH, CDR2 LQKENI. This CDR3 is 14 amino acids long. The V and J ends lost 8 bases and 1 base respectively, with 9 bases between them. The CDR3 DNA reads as TGTGCCAGCCGTCCAGGTTCTGGGGCCAACGTCCTGACTTTC. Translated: CASRPGSGANVLTF.

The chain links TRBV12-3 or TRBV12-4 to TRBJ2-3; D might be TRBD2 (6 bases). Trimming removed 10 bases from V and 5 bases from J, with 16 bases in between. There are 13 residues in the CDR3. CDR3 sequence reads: CATQTGEGDTQYF. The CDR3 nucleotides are TGTGCCACTCAGACGGGAGAGGGAGATACGCAGTATTTT.

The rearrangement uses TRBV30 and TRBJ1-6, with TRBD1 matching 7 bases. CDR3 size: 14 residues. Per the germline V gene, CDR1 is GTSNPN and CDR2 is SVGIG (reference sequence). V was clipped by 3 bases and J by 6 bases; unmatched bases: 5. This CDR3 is CAWRSQGPNSPLHF. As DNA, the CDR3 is TGTGCCTGGAGATCACAGGGGCCTAATTCACCCCTCCACTTT.

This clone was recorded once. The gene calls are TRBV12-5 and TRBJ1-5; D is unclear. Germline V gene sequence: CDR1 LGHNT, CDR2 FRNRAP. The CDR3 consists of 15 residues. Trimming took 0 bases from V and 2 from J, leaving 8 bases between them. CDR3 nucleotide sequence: TGTGCTAGTGGTTTGGTTAGCAATGGCAATCAGCCCCAGCATTTT. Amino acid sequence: CASGLVSNGNQPQHF. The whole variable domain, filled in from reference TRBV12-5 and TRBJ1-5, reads DARVTQTPRHKVTEMGQEVTMRCQPILGHNTVFWYRQTMMQGLELLAYFRNRAPLDDSGMPKDRFSAEMPDATLATLKIQPSEPRDSAVYFCASGLVSNGNQPQHFGDGTRLSIL.

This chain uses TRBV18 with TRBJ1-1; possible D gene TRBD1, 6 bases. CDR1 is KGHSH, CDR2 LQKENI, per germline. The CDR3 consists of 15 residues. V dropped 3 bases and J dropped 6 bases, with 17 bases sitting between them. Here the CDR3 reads CASSPERTEYSEAFF. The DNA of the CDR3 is TGTGCCAGCTCACCCGAGCGGACAGAGTATTCTGAAGCTTTCTTT. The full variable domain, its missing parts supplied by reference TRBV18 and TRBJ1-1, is NAGVMQNPRHLVRRRGQEARLRCSPMKGHSHVYWYRQLPEEGLKFMVYLQKENIIDESGMPKERFSAEFPKEGPSILRIQQVVRGDSAAYFCASSPERTEYSEAFFGQGTRLTVV.

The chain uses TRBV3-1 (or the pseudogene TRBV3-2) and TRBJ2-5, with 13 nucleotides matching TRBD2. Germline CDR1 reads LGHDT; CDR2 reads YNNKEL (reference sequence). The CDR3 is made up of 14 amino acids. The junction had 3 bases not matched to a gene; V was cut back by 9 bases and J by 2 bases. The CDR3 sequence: CASKLAGGQETQYF. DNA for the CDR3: TGTGCCAGTAAACTAGCGGGAGGGCAAGAGACCCAGTACTTC.

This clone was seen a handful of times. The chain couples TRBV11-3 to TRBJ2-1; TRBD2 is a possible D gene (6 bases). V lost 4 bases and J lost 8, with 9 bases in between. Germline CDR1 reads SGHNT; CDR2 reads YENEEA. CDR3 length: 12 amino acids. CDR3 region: CASSSKRDEQFF. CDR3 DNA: TGTGCCAGCAGCTCAAAGCGGGATGAGCAGTTCTTC.

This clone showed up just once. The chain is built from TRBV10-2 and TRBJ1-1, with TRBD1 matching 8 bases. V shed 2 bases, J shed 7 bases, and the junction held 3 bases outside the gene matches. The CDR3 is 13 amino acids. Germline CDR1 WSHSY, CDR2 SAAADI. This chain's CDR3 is CASSEQGTGEAFF. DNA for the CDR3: TGCGCCAGCAGTGAGCAGGGGACAGGTGAAGCTTTCTTT.

The CDR3 spells CASRRDSTNNSPLHF. The CDR3 bases are TGCGCCAGCAGGAGGGACAGCACTAATAATTCACCCCTCCACTTT. The chain joins TRBV5-1 to TRBJ1-6; 7 nucleotides line up with TRBD1. Losses at the gene ends were 5 bases for V and 5 bases for J; bases not matched to a gene: 7. This CDR3 is 15 amino acids long. CDR1 and CDR2 (germline): SGHRS, YFSETQ.

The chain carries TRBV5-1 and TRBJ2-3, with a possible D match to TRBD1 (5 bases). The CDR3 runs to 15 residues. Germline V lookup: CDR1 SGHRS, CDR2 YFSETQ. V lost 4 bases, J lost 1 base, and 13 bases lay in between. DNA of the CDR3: TGCGCCAGCAGCCCGATGGGGCATGGCACAGATACGCAGTATTTT. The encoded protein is CASSPMGHGTDTQYF.

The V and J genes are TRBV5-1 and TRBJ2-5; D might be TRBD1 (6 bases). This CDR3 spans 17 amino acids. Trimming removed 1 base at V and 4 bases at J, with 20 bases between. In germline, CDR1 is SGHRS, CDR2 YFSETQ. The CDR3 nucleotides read TGCGCCAGCAGCTTGCTAACAGGGTGGAGAAAGGCAGAGACCCAGTACTTC. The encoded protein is CASSLLTGWRKAETQYF.

This CDR3 reads CSAWSGTGGTEAFF. Written as DNA, the CDR3 is TGCAGCGCTTGGTCCGGGACAGGGGGTACTGAAGCTTTCTTT. The chain combines TRBV29-1 with TRBJ1-1, with 11 bases matching TRBD1. CDR1 and CDR2 (germline): SQVTM, ANQGSEA. CDR3 length equals 14 residues. V dropped 7 bases and J dropped 5; count of bases not matched to a gene: 9.